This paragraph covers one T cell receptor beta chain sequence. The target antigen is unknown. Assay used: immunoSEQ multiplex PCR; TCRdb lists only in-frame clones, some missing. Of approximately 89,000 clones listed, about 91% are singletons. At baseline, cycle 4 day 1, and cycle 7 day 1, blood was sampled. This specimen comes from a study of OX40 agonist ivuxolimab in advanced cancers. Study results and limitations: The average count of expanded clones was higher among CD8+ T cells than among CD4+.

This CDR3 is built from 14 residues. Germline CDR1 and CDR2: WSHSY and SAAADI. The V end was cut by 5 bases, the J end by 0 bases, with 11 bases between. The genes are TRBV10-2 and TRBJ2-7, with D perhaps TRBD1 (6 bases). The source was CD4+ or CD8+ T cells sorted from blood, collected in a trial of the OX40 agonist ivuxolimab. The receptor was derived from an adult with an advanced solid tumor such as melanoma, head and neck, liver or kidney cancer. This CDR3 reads CASSRDIDSYEQYF. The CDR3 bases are TGCGCCAGCAGTCGGGACATCGACTCCTACGAGCAGTACTTC.